The present TCR beta chain was sequenced within a study of preoperative IRX-2 immunotherapy in early breast cancer. This clone was counted once. Produced via immunoSEQ multiplex PCR; TCRdb's table is partial and in-frame only. The sample comprises tens of thousands of clones, about 95% of which are singletons, and 6.4% rests with the top ten. Noted treatment: preoperative locoregional IRX-2 cytokine immunotherapy. Preoperative locoregional IRX-2 cytokine immunotherapy was tested in the phase Ib source study. The TCR originated in a human donor with breast cancer. This specimen was taken from a patient treated with IRX-2 immunotherapy.

The CDR3 DNA reads TGTGCCAGTAGTCCGGGGGGGTTGTACAATGAGCAGTTCTTC. Residues: CASSPGGLYNEQFF. This chain connects TRBV19 to TRBJ2-1; TRBD2 agrees at 8 bases. The CDR3 has 14 residues. From germline, CDR1 is LNHDA and CDR2 SQIVND (reference sequence). The V segment lost 5 bases and the J segment 4 bases; nucleotides outside the gene matches: 4. The entire variable domain, with the rest obtained from reference TRBV19 and TRBJ2-1, is as follows: DGGITQSPKYLFRKEGQNVTLSCEQNLNHDAMYWYRQDPGQGLRLIYYSQIVNDFQKGDIAEGYSVSREKKESFPLTVTSAQKNPTAFYLCASSPGGLYNEQFFGPGTRLTVL.